This TCR beta chain was sequenced during a study of blood T cell repertoires in COVID-19. Across the whole study: Samples of COVID-19 (acute and convalescent) were obtained from the United States, Italy and Spain. PBMCs, B-cell-depleted T cells, or T cells were the source of the cDNA or gDNA that made up the material.

Measured with immunoSEQ multiplex PCR; TCRdb has only the in-frame clones, and not every one. The data contain fewer than 60,000 clones, around 85% of them singletons. Germline lookup yields CDR1 SGHVS and CDR2 FNYEAQ. This CDR3 region has 16 residues. V was trimmed by 1 base and J by 7 bases, leaving 17 bases between them. The chain has TRBV7-6 and TRBJ2-1; D might be TRBD2 (6 bases). The sample was peripheral blood. The TCR was taken from a woman of 80 years or more with COVID-19, enrolled during active disease. The CDR3 DNA sequence: TGTGCCAGCAGCTTAGGACCTACGGGAGCGGGTAATGAGCAGTTCTTC. Translating it yields CASSLGPTGAGNEQFF.